This T cell receptor (beta chain) was sequenced in a study of monozygotic twins with inflammatory bowel disease. Study-wide results and caveats: Patients with IBD had less TCRbeta diversity (inverse Simpson) than their healthy co-twins.

This CDR3 region has 16 residues. Germline V gene sequence: CDR1 SGHVS, CDR2 FQNEAQ. Per TCR library, 3,500 to 4,000 ng of total RNA was used. For every sample, eight separate reactions were used to make cDNA. Reprocessing the 5' RACE reads, TCRdb reports a single entry for every CDR3 protein and omits DNA. The repertoire shows 150,000 to 200,000 distinct CDR3 sequences; the top ten hold roughly 2.4%. Of note for this clonotype: Its antigen remains unidentified.

The source of this sequence is a human donor with ulcerative colitis or Crohn's disease, or a healthy co-twin of an affected twin (not recorded which). The chain couples TRBV7-8 to TRBJ1-5. Sequenced input: blood. The CDR3 reads CASSPNLGLNNQPQHF.